These 13 T cell receptor beta chains originate from one sample sequenced in a study of T cells in tuberculosis. Profiled with immunoSEQ multiplex PCR; TCRdb holds only in-frame clones, not every one. The sample includes tens of thousands of clones, approximately 94% of them seen just once. The specimen was PBMCs. The receptors here all came from a donor aged 10-30 years with latent tuberculosis or without tuberculosis infection.

The J gene is TRBJ1-1, the V gene TRBV2; D not resolved. This CDR3 spans 17 amino acids. Germline V CDR1 and CDR2: SNHLY, FYNNEI. V lost 6 bases to trimming and J lost 1 base, with 21 bases between them. In DNA form, the CDR3 reads TGTGCCAGCAGGGGCAAGGCAGGCCAAACGACGAACACTGAAGCTTTCTTT. Translating it yields CASRGKAGQTTNTEAFF.

The chain employs TRBV11-2 and TRBJ1-2; D is unresolved. V lost 0 bases to trimming and J lost 4 bases, with 15 bases between them. There are 16 residues in the CDR3. Germline CDR1 reads SGHAT; CDR2 reads FQNNGV. CDR3 sequence: CASSLDSPPRGYGYTF. DNA of the CDR3: TGTGCCAGCAGCTTAGATAGTCCCCCCCGGGGCTATGGCTACACCTTC.

The chain links TRBV14 to TRBJ2-7, with TRBD2 identical over 8 bases. Germline V gene lookup returns CDR1 SGHDN and CDR2 FVKESK. The J segment lost 6 bases and the V segment lost 4 bases, leaving 14 bases of the junction unmatched. The CDR3 has 16 residues. CDR3 protein: CASSLTTSVPDGEQYF. In nucleotides, the CDR3 is TGTGCCAGCAGCCTAACGACTAGCGTTCCCGATGGCGAGCAGTACTTC.

V usage is TRBV4-1 and J usage is TRBJ2-6; a possible D gene is TRBD1 (6 bases). Germline-derived CDR1 and CDR2 are MGHRA and YSYEKL. This CDR3 has 17 amino acids. V was clipped by 2 bases and J by 5 bases, with 16 bases between them. CDR3 region: CASSQQWGHLWANVLTF. The CDR3 DNA reads TGCGCCAGCAGCCAACAATGGGGGCATCTTTGGGCCAACGTCCTGACTTTC.

V usage is TRBV7-6 and J usage is TRBJ2-4; 7 bases are shared with TRBD1. Trimming removed 5 bases from V and 12 bases from J; junction bases left unmatched: 10. The germline CDR1 and CDR2 sequences are SGHVS and FNYEAQ. CDR3 length: 13 residues. Written as DNA, the CDR3 is TGTGCCAGCAGCCAAAGAACAGGGGCCACTCAGTACTTC. Its protein is CASSQRTGATQYF.

V is TRBV7-7 and J is TRBJ2-5; D gene unclear. V was cut by 3 bases and J by 2 bases, with 7 bases left in between. The CDR3 is made up of 13 amino acids. Per germline, CDR1 SSHAT and CDR2 FNYEAQ (reference sequence). This CDR3 reads CASSLGVQETQYF. As DNA, the CDR3 is TGTGCCAGCAGCTTGGGCGTACAAGAGACCCAGTACTTC.

The chain couples TRBV7-2 to TRBJ2-7, with a tentative D call TRBD1 (6 bases). The CDR3 sequence is 15 residues long. Per germline, CDR1 SGHTA and CDR2 FQGNSA. V lost 4 bases and J lost 2, with 15 bases in between. Here the CDR3 DNA reads TGTGCCAGCAGCTCGACAGGCGCGAGAACCTACGAGCAGTACTTC. It is translated as CASSSTGARTYEQYF.

The J gene is TRBJ2-7, the V gene TRBV18; 7 bases match TRBD1. J gave up 2 bases and V 6 bases, and 19 bases lay outside the gene matches. The CDR3 is made up of 18 amino acids. Germline-derived CDR1 and CDR2 are KGHSH and LQKENI. The DNA for the CDR3 is TGTGCCAGCTCTCAACCTCTACCCGACAGGGTATGGCCCTACGAGCAGTACTTC. This encodes CASSQPLPDRVWPYEQYF.

The rearrangement links TRBV6-5 to TRBJ1-5, with a tentative D call TRBD1 (5 bases). In germline, CDR1 is MNHEY, CDR2 SVGAGI. V gave up 2 bases and J gave up 4 bases, with 6 bases separating them. This CDR3 comprises 13 residues. CDR3 in amino acids: CASSYRGNQPQHF. In nucleotides, the CDR3 is TGTGCCAGCAGTTACCGGGGGAATCAGCCCCAGCATTTT.

This sequence joins TRBV4-1 and TRBJ2-5; the D gene is possibly TRBD2 (7 bases). V was pared by 1 base and J by 4 bases, with 22 bases between. This CDR3 contains 18 residues. The germline V gene encodes CDR1 MGHRA and CDR2 YSYEKL. The CDR3 here is CASSQVGGREGWLETQYF. CDR3 nucleotides: TGCGCCAGCAGCCAAGTCGGGGGGCGAGAGGGGTGGCTAGAGACCCAGTACTTC.

The chain combines TRBV18 with TRBJ2-7; TRBD2 might be the D (6 bases). The CDR3 length is 15 residues. CDR1 and CDR2 from the germline V gene are KGHSH and LQKENI. Trimming took 0 bases from V and 4 from J, leaving 13 bases between them. CDR3: CASSPPGGPIYEQYF. The CDR3 DNA reads as TGTGCCAGCTCACCACCTGGAGGGCCAATTTACGAGCAGTACTTC. Full variable domain (missing parts from reference TRBV18 and TRBJ2-7): NAGVMQNPRHLVRRRGQEARLRCSPMKGHSHVYWYRQLPEEGLKFMVYLQKENIIDESGMPKERFSAEFPKEGPSILRIQQVVRGDSAAYFCASSPPGGPIYEQYFGPGTRLTVT.

The rearrangement joins TRBV4-1 to TRBJ2-7, with 8 nucleotides matching TRBD2. The germline gives CDR1 MGHRA, CDR2 YSYEKL. V shed 3 bases and J 4 bases; nucleotides not matched to a gene: 8. CDR3 length: 15 amino acids. The CDR3 is CASSQPAAGAYEQYF. The CDR3 DNA follows: TGCGCCAGCAGCCAGCCCGCAGCGGGAGCATACGAGCAGTACTTC.

The chain recombines TRBV14 with TRBJ2-1, with D tentatively TRBD2 (7 bases). The germline CDR1 and CDR2 sequences are SGHDN and FVKESK. Trimming left V 0 bases short and J 6 bases short, with 18 bases between. The CDR3 is 17 amino acids. This CDR3 is CASSQDKRLGGGNEQFF. The CDR3 nucleotides read TGTGCCAGCAGCCAAGATAAGCGACTAGGGGGGGGCAATGAGCAGTTCTTC.